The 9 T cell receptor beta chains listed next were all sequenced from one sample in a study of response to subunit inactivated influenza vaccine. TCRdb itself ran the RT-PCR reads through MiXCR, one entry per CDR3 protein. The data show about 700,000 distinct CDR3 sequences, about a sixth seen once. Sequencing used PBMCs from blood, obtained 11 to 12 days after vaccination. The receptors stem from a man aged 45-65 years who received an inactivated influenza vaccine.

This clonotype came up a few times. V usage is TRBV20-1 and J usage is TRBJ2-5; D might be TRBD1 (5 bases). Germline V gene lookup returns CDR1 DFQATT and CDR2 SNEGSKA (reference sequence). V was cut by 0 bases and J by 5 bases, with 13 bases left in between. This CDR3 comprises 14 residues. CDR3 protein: CSARDWVSGETQYF. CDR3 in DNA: TGCAGTGCTAGAGATTGGGTGTCAGGGGAGACCCAGTACTTC.

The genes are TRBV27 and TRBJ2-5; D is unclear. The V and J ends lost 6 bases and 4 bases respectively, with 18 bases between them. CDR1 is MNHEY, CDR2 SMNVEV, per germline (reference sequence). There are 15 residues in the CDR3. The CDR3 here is CASSPRIGLPETQYF. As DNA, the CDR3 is TGTGCCAGCAGCCCGAGAATAGGGCTTCCAGAGACCCAGTACTTC.

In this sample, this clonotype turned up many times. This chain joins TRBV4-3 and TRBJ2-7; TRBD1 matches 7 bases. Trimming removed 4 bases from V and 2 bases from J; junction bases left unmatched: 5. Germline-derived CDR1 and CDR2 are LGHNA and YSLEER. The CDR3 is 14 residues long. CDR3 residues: CASSRAQGTYEQYF. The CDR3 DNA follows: TGCGCCAGCAGCCGGGCACAGGGGACCTACGAGCAGTACTTC.

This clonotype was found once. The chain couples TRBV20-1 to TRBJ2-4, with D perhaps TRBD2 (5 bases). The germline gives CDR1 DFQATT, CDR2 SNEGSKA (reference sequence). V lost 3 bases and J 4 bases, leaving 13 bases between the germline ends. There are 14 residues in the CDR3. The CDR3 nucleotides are TGCAGTGCTAGTGTTTCTAGCTCTAAAAACATTCAGTACTTC. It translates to CSASVSSSKNIQYF.

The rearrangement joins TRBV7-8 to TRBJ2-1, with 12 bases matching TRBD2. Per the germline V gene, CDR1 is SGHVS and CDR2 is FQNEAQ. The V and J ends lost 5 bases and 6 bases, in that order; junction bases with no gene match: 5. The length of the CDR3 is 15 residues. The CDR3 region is CASSVRGLAGNEQFF. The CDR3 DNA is TGTGCCAGCAGCGTAAGGGGACTAGCGGGCAATGAGCAGTTCTTC.

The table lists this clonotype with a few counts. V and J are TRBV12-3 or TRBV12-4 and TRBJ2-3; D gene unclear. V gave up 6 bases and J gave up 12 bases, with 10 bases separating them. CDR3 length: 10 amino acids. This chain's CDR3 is CASSSLSQYF. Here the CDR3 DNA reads TGTGCCAGCAGCTCCCTTTCACAGTATTTT.

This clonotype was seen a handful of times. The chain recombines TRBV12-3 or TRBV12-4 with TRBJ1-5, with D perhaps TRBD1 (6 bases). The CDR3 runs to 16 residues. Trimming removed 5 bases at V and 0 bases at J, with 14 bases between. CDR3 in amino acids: CASSRRGSYSNQPQHF. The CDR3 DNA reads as TGTGCCAGCAGTCGCAGGGGATCCTATAGCAATCAGCCCCAGCATTTT.

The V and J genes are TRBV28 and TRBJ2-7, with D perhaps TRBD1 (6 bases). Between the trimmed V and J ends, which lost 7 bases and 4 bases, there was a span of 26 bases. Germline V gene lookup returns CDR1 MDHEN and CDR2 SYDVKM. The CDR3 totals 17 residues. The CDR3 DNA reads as TGTGCCAGCACTATTGAGAAGGGACACCGTCGTGGGTACGAGCAGTACTTC. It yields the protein CASTIEKGHRRGYEQYF.

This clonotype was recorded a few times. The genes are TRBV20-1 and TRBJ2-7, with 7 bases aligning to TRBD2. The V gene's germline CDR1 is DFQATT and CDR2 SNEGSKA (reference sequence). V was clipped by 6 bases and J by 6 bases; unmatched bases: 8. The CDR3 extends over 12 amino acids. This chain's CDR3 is CSAMRGSLEQYF. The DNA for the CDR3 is TGCAGTGCGATGCGGGGGTCTCTCGAGCAGTACTTC.